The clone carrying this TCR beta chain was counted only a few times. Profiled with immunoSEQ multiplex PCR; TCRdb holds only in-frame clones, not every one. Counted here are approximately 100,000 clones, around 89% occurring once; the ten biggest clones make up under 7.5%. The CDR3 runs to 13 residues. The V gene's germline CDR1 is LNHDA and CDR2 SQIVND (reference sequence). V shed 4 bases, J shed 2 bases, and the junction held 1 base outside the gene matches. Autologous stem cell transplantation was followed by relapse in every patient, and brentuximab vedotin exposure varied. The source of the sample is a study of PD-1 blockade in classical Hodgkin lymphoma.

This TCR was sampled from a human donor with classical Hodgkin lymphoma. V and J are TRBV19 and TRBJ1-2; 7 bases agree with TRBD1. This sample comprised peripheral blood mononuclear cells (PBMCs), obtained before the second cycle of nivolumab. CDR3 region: CASSKGANYGYTF. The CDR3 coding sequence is TGTGCCAGTAGTAAGGGGGCAAACTATGGCTACACCTTC.